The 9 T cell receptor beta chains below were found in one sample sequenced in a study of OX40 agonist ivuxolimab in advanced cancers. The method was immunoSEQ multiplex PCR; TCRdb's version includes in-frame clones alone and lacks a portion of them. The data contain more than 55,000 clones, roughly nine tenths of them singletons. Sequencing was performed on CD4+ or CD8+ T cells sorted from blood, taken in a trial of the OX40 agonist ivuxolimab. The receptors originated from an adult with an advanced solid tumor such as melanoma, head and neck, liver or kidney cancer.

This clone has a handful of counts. The CDR3 region is CASTKGGGGPQHF. CDR3 sequence (DNA): TGTGCCAGCACCAAGGGGGGAGGAGGGCCCCAGCATTTT. The chain uses TRBV6-1 and TRBJ1-5, with a possible D match to TRBD1 (6 bases). Trimming stripped 7 bases from V and 9 bases from J, with 16 bases between. Germline CDR1 reads MNHNS; CDR2 reads SASEGT. This CDR3 spans 13 amino acids.

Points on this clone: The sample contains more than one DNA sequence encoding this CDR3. The CDR3 region is CAISERGTNEKLFF. Here the CDR3 DNA reads TGTGCCATCAGTGAGAGGGGGACTAATGAAAAACTGTTTTTT. The V call is TRBV10-3, the J call TRBJ1-4; weak D call: TRBD1 (6 bases). V was shortened by 2 bases and J by 2 bases, with 6 bases between the two germline ends. Germline lookup yields CDR1 ENHRY and CDR2 SYGVKD. The CDR3 loop spans 14 amino acids.

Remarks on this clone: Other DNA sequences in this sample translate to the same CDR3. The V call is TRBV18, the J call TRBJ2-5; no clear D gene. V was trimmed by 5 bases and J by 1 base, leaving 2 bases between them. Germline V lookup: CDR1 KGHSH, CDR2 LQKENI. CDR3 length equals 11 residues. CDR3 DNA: TGTGCCAGCTCATCCCAAGAGACCCAGTACTTC. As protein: CASSSQETQYF.

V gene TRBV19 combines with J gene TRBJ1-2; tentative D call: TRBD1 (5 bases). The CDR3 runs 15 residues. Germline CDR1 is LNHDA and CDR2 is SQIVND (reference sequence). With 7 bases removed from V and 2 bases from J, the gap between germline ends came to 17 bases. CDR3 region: CASTSGTGGNYGYTF. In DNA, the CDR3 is TGTGCCAGTACCTCGGGCACGGGGGGAAACTATGGCTACACCTTC.

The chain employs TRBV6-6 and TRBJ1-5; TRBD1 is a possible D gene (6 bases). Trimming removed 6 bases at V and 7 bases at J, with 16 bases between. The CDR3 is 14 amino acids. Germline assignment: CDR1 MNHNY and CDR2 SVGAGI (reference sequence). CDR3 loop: CASRLTGMAQPQHF. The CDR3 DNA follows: TGTGCCAGCAGATTAACAGGGATGGCGCAGCCCCAGCATTTT.

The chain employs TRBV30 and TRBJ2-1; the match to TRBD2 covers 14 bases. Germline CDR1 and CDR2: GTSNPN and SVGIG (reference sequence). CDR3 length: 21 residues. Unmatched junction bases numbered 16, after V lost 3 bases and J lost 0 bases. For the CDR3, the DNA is TGTGCCTGGAGCCATCGTTGGGCCGGGACTAGCGGGAGCCGCTCCTACAATGAGCAGTTCTTC. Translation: CAWSHRWAGTSGSRSYNEQFF.

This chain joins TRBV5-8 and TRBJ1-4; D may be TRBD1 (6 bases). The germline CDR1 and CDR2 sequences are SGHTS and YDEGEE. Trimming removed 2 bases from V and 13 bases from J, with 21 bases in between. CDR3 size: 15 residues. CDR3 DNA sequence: TGTGCCAGCAGCTTACCTCAACCACAGGGTCGGGGACTGTTTTTT. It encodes CASSLPQPQGRGLFF.

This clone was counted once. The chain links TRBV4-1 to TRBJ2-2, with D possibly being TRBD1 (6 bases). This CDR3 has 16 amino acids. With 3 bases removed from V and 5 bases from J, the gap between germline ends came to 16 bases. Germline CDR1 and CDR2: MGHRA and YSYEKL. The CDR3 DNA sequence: TGCGCCAGCAGCCAGACGAGGACAGTGAAAACCGGGGAGCTGTTTTTT. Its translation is CASSQTRTVKTGELFF.

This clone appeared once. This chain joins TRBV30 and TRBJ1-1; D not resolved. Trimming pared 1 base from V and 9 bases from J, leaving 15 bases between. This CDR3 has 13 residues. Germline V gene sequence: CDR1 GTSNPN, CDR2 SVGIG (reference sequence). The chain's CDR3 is CAWSGSSLRKAFF. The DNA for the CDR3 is TGTGCCTGGAGTGGAAGCTCGCTGCGTAAAGCTTTCTTT.